These T cell receptor beta chains were read from a single sample in a study of naive and memory T cell subsets. TCRdb used MiXCR to reprocess the UMI-ligation and nested PCR reads, holding one entry per CDR3 protein. The data show 20,000 to 25,000 distinct CDR3 sequences, 7% to 9% seen once. Sample: central memory CD8+ T cells from blood. The source of these receptors is a human donor in good health. Each CDR3 is given with its conserved first and last residue. D genes are given only for firm matches.

d_call j_call v_call cdr3_aa
- TRBJ2-7 TRBV9 CASSVGSGVTYEQYF
- TRBJ1-1 TRBV6-2/TRBV6-3 CASSYLGRVVEAFF
- TRBJ2-3 TRBV6-4 CASSDRVEDTQYF
- TRBJ2-1 TRBV15 CATSRGQYEQFF
- TRBJ1-5 TRBV20-1 CSARPLGQPQHF
- TRBJ2-1 TRBV28 CASSVTLREQFF
- TRBJ1-2 TRBV6-5 CASSYVKAGWENYGYTF
TRBD1 TRBJ2-2 TRBV3-1 CASSQDGTEISTGELFF
- TRBJ2-1 TRBV29-1 CSEAGGYNEQFF
TRBD1 TRBJ2-1 TRBV19 CASSHQGDYNEQLF
- TRBJ2-1 TRBV2 CASSGGNEQFF
- TRBJ2-7 TRBV15 CATSREGGGGPWYEQYF
- TRBJ1-1 TRBV12-3/TRBV12-4 CASSLRTTGLEAFF
TRBD2 TRBJ2-7 TRBV6-2/TRBV6-3 CASSNGLAGEYEQYF
TRBD1 TRBJ2-1 TRBV28 CASSLRDRGTYNEQFF
- TRBJ2-5 TRBV5-1 CASSQDGETQYF